What follows are 10 T cell receptor beta chains derived from one specimen sequenced in a study of cytomegalovirus exposure and HLA in healthy donors (dated by TCRdb to the late 2010s). Library preparation used the immunoSEQ multiplex PCR assay. For the multiplex PCR, a mixture combining 60 forward primers for TCR Vbeta segments and 13 reverse primers for TCR Jbeta segments was used. TCRdb provides this immuneACCESS table in a form limited to in-frame rearrangements. Some clones are lacking; in checked studies, under half of them reflect an unresolved V gene, and why the rest are absent is not known. The sample yields more than 110,000 clones; more than 70% were counted once. The ten largest clones take up roughly 4.9% of the sample. Source material: PBMCs. The receptors derive from a woman between 45 and 60 years old in good health and CMV-seronegative.

This chain links TRBV27 with TRBJ1-2; D ambiguous. Germline lookup yields CDR1 MNHEY and CDR2 SMNVEV (reference sequence). The CDR3 contains 14 residues. Trimming removed 0 bases from V and 6 bases from J, with 11 bases in between. In nucleotides, the CDR3 is TGTGCCAGCAGTTTATCGGGCATCAGGCATGGCTACACCTTC. Protein: CASSLSGIRHGYTF.

V usage is TRBV19 and J usage is TRBJ1-1, with TRBD1 matching over 9 bases. J gave up 4 bases and V 3 bases, and 3 bases lay outside the gene matches. Germline CDR1 and CDR2: LNHDA and SQIVND (reference sequence). The CDR3 is 14 amino acids. CDR3 sequence reads: CASSIPTGGTEAFF. CDR3 sequence (DNA): TGTGCCAGTAGTATCCCGACAGGGGGCACTGAAGCTTTCTTT. Supplemented by reference TRBV19 and TRBJ1-1, the full variable domain reads DGGITQSPKYLFRKEGQNVTLSCEQNLNHDAMYWYRQDPGQGLRLIYYSQIVNDFQKGDIAEGYSVSREKKESFPLTVTSAQKNPTAFYLCASSIPTGGTEAFFGQGTRLTVV.

This clone came up a few times. The CDR3: CASSLFLSNYGYTF. The CDR3 DNA reads TGTGCCAGCAGTTTATTTCTCTCTAACTATGGCTACACCTTC. The V call is TRBV28, the J call TRBJ1-2; D unresolved. This CDR3 spans 14 amino acids. Trimming removed 1 base from V and 0 bases from J, with 6 bases in between. Per germline, CDR1 MDHEN and CDR2 SYDVKM.

The count of this clone is one. The J gene is TRBJ2-5, the V gene TRBV25-1; TRBD1 matches 9 bases. This CDR3 region has 16 residues. V was clipped by 7 bases and J by 0 bases; unmatched bases: 9. Germline CDR1 MGHDK, CDR2 SYGVNS. The CDR3: CASNHRGPPYQETQYF. The CDR3 DNA follows: TGTGCCAGCAACCACAGGGGGCCTCCGTACCAAGAGACCCAGTACTTC.

The J gene is TRBJ2-5, the V gene TRBV6-5, with 7 bases identical to TRBD1. The CDR3 is made up of 15 amino acids. V dropped 7 bases and J dropped 2; count of bases not matched to a gene: 10. Germline CDR1 reads MNHEY; CDR2 reads SVGAGI. DNA for the CDR3: TGTGCCAGCAACCCGACGGGACAGAGACAAGAGACCCAGTACTTC. This codes for CASNPTGQRQETQYF.

The chain couples TRBV6-6 to TRBJ2-2; 10 nucleotides match TRBD2. Germline loops: CDR1 MNHNY, CDR2 SVGAGI (reference sequence). The length of the CDR3 is 15 residues. J gave up 3 bases and V 6 bases, and 4 bases lay outside the gene matches. The CDR3 DNA reads TGTGCCAGCAGCCCCCTAGCGGGGGACACCGGGGAGCTGTTTTTT. It codes for CASSPLAGDTGELFF.

This chain uses TRBV29-1 with TRBJ1-4; D unresolved. Trimming stripped 0 bases from V and 7 bases from J, with 12 bases between. The V gene's germline CDR1 is SQVTM and CDR2 ANQGSEA. The CDR3 is 14 residues long. Here the CDR3 reads CSVEDRLSGEKLFF. CDR3 coding DNA: TGCAGCGTTGAAGATCGGTTGTCTGGTGAAAAACTGTTTTTT.

This chain connects TRBV7-2 to TRBJ2-3; the match to TRBD2 covers 10 bases. The CDR3 has 15 residues. Germline-derived CDR1 and CDR2 are SGHTA and FQGNSA. Trimming removed 4 bases from V and 9 bases from J; junction bases left unmatched: 10. The CDR3 DNA follows: TGTGCCAGCAGCTCCCTCCGGACTAGCGGACAAACGCAGTATTTT. Translating gives CASSSLRTSGQTQYF.

The J gene is TRBJ1-2, the V gene TRBV19; D is undetermined. V lost 5 bases and J 2 bases, leaving 3 bases between the germline ends. CDR1 is LNHDA and CDR2 is SQIVND in the germline V gene (reference sequence). The CDR3 has 11 amino acids. The DNA for the CDR3 is TGTGCCAGTAGTCAGAACTATGGCTACACCTTC. Protein: CASSQNYGYTF.

The chain employs TRBV4-1 and TRBJ2-7, with TRBD2 identical over 9 bases. Germline-derived CDR1 and CDR2 are MGHRA and YSYEKL. The CDR3 covers 17 residues. Trimming cost V 0 bases and J 5 bases; bases outside gene matches: 11. CDR3: CASSQDESGGFRNEQYF. DNA of the CDR3: TGCGCCAGCAGCCAAGACGAGAGCGGGGGGTTCAGGAACGAGCAGTACTTC.